Following are 17 T cell receptor beta chains from one sample sequenced in a study of T cells in Graves' hyperthyroidism and ophthalmopathy. It was RNA transcripts that yielded the amplified TCR beta CDR3 regions. HTBI primers drove first-round RT-PCR of the TCR CDR3. Via MiXCR, TCRdb re-called the multiplex PCR reads, giving one row per CDR3 protein. The sample holds around 600,000 distinct CDR3 sequences, around 15% seen once. Sequencing used blood. Source of these receptors: a woman in her fifties or sixties with Graves' ophthalmopathy.

This chain uses TRBV6-1 with TRBJ1-1; 7 nucleotides line up with TRBD1. The germline V gene encodes CDR1 MNHNS and CDR2 SASEGT. The CDR3 extends over 15 amino acids. The V segment lost 5 bases and the J segment 0 bases; nucleotides outside the gene matches: 6. The CDR3 DNA follows: TGTGCCAGCAGTACCAGACAGGGAATGAACACTGAAGCTTTCTTT. Residues: CASSTRQGMNTEAFF.

This clonotype was detected ten times or more. The DNA for the CDR3 is TGTGCCAGCACTTCACGGGGGGGTTTTAGCAATCAGCCCCAGCATTTT. It encodes CASTSRGGFSNQPQHF. The rearrangement links TRBV12-3 or TRBV12-4 to TRBJ1-5, with TRBD1 as a possible D gene (5 bases). The CDR3 has 16 amino acids. V lost 7 bases and J 0 bases, leaving 16 bases between the germline ends.

J is TRBJ2-7 and V is TRBV4-3; maybe TRBD2 (5 bases). The germline V gene has CDR1 LGHNA and CDR2 YSLEER. V lost 0 bases and J 3 bases, leaving 12 bases between the germline ends. This CDR3 spans 15 amino acids. In DNA form, the CDR3 reads TGCGCCAGCAGCCAAGATTCGGGAATTAACTACGAGCAGTACTTC. This encodes CASSQDSGINYEQYF.

The V gene is TRBV6-1, the J gene TRBJ2-1; TRBD2 aligns across 15 bases. Per germline, CDR1 MNHNS and CDR2 SASEGT. There are 17 residues in the CDR3. Losses at the gene ends were 5 bases for V and 7 bases for J; bases not matched to a gene: 9. As DNA, the CDR3 is TGTGCCAGCAGTCGCCCCCCGGGACTAGCGGGAGGAAATGAGCAGTTCTTC. Its protein product is CASSRPPGLAGGNEQFF.

A few counts support this clonotype. The rearrangement joins TRBV20-1 to TRBJ1-3; possibly TRBD1 for D (5 bases). The CDR3 is 16 amino acids. V gave up 3 bases and J gave up 1 base, with 16 bases separating them. Germline assignment: CDR1 DFQATT and CDR2 SNEGSKA (reference sequence). The CDR3, as DNA: TGCAGTGCTAGGCGGATCGTTGGGGGGTCTGGAAACACCATATATTTT. Protein product: CSARRIVGGSGNTIYF.

This clonotype showed up many times. V usage is TRBV7-9 and J usage is TRBJ1-4; 9 nucleotides agree with TRBD1. Germline V gene data show CDR1 as SEHNR and CDR2 as FQNEAQ (reference sequence). The V and J ends lost 5 bases and 8 bases, in that order; junction bases with no gene match: 6. The CDR3 totals 14 residues. Here the CDR3 reads CASSATGGEEKLFF. The DNA for the CDR3 is TGTGCCAGCAGCGCTACAGGGGGCGAGGAAAAACTGTTTTTT.

This clonotype appeared a few times. The CDR3 DNA reads as TGTGCCAGCAGCTTAGCTGGGCGGACCTACGAGCAGTACTTC. Protein product: CASSLAGRTYEQYF. V gene TRBV11-2 combines with J gene TRBJ2-7; the D is unclear. Germline V gives CDR1 SGHAT, CDR2 FQNNGV. V dropped 1 base and J dropped 2 bases, with 9 bases sitting between them. This CDR3 comprises 14 residues.

This clonotype appeared many times. The chain carries TRBV7-6 and TRBJ2-3; no firm D call. This CDR3 contains 17 residues. V gave up 5 bases and J gave up 0 bases, with 18 bases separating them. The germline gives CDR1 SGHVS, CDR2 FNYEAQ. The CDR3 region has the DNA TGTGCCAGCAGCCTAAACCCCGGGCACTCCAGCACAGATACGCAGTATTTT. This codes for CASSLNPGHSSTDTQYF.

This clonotype appeared many times. The chain employs TRBV27 and TRBJ2-5, with 7 bases aligning to TRBD1. V lost 4 bases to trimming and J lost 4 bases; unmatched junction nucleotides: 6. The germline gives CDR1 MNHEY, CDR2 SMNVEV (reference sequence). The CDR3 is made up of 14 amino acids. The CDR3 region is CASSSRQGIETQYF. In nucleotides, the CDR3 is TGTGCCAGCAGTTCTCGACAGGGAATAGAGACCCAGTACTTC.

This clonotype was seen ten or more times. The V gene is TRBV6-1, the J gene TRBJ2-7, with D hard to call. V was clipped by 3 bases and J by 5 bases, with 8 bases between them. The CDR3 runs 12 residues. In germline, CDR1 is MNHNS, CDR2 SASEGT. CDR3 region: CASSESYHEQYF. The CDR3 DNA reads as TGTGCCAGCAGTGAGAGCTATCACGAGCAGTACTTC.

On this clonotype: Being one base from a much bigger clone, this may be a read error. The rearrangement uses TRBV7-2 and TRBJ2-6, with TRBD1 matching over 7 bases. The CDR3 spans 18 residues. The V gene's germline CDR1 is SGHTA and CDR2 FQGNSA. CDR3 in amino acids: CASSLGGQPSSGANALTF. The CDR3 nucleotides are TGTGCCAGCAGCTTAGGGGGACAGCCTTCCTCTGGGGCCAACGCCCTGACTTTC.

This clonotype appeared many times. The J gene is TRBJ2-7, the V gene TRBV12-3 or TRBV12-4; 8 bases map to TRBD2. V shed 6 bases and J 3 bases; nucleotides not matched to a gene: 10. CDR3 length equals 15 residues. The CDR3 region has the DNA TGTGCCAGCAGCCCTACAAAAGCGGGAGTCTACGAGCAGTACTTC. Encoded protein: CASSPTKAGVYEQYF.

This clonotype has a handful of counts. The rearrangement links TRBV7-2 to TRBJ1-3, with unresolved D. Germline V gene data show CDR1 as SGHTA and CDR2 as FQGNSA. Trimming took 3 bases from V and 0 from J, leaving 6 bases between them. This CDR3 is built from 14 residues. The CDR3 nucleotides read TGTGCCAGCAGCTTTCGTCTCTCTGGAAACACCATATATTTT. Encoded protein: CASSFRLSGNTIYF.

This clonotype was seen at least ten times. The chain combines TRBV12-3 or TRBV12-4 with TRBJ1-2; possible D gene TRBD1, 5 bases. The CDR3 is made up of 12 amino acids. Trimming cost V 6 bases and J 8 bases, with 13 bases left between them. CDR3 in amino acids: CASRQGPGGYTF. DNA of the CDR3: TGTGCCAGCAGGCAGGGTCCTGGGGGCTACACCTTC.

This clonotype has a count of ten or more. The J gene is TRBJ2-7, the V gene TRBV30; 12 bases match TRBD2. Germline trimming cut 3 bases from V and 5 bases from J; bases unmatched to any gene: 8. This CDR3 is built from 15 residues. CDR1 and CDR2 (germline): GTSNPN, SVGIG (reference sequence). This CDR3 is CAWSQLAGGVNEQYF. The CDR3 DNA is TGTGCCTGGAGCCAACTAGCGGGAGGTGTCAACGAGCAGTACTTC.

This clonotype occurred many times. The chain links TRBV7-2 to TRBJ2-5, with TRBD2 as a possible D gene (6 bases). The CDR3 loop spans 15 amino acids. The germline CDR1 and CDR2 sequences are SGHTA and FQGNSA. Trimming pared 0 bases from V and 1 base from J, leaving 9 bases between. CDR3 residues: CASSLALGGQETQYF. CDR3 DNA sequence: TGTGCCAGCAGCTTAGCGCTCGGGGGCCAAGAGACCCAGTACTTC.

This clonotype showed up many times. The chain combines TRBV7-9 with TRBJ2-5; weak D call: TRBD2 (6 bases). Germline assignment: CDR1 SEHNR and CDR2 FQNEAQ (reference sequence). The V end lost 1 base, the J end lost 1 base, and 16 bases lay between the germline ends. This CDR3 region has 17 residues. CDR3 loop: CASSLVARAGFQETQYF. CDR3 DNA: TGTGCCAGCAGCTTAGTCGCAAGAGCGGGTTTCCAAGAGACCCAGTACTTC.